Listed below are T cell receptor beta chains from one sample, sequenced in a study of spatial heterogeneity in lung cancer. TCRdb used MiXCR to reprocess the 5' RACE reads, holding one entry per CDR3 protein. The data show tens of thousands of distinct CDR3 sequences, 10% to 15% seen once. Sequenced material: PBMCs, taken at surgery. The receptor source for this set is a male donor with early-stage non-small cell lung cancer. CDR3s include the opening cysteine and the closing phenylalanine or tryptophan. The D gene is left open where the match is weak. Clone sizes are given selectively: once, few, many, or a class where the clone is expanded.

v_gene: TRBV29-1; d_gene: TRBD1; len: 16; j_gene: TRBJ2-7; abundance: few; CDR3nt: TGCAGCGTTGAACTGGCCGGGACAGGGACGACCTACGAGCAGTACTTC; CDR3aa: CSVELAGTGTTYEQYF
v_gene: TRBV28; d_gene: .; len: 10; j_gene: TRBJ2-1; abundance: .; CDR3nt: TGTGCCAGCGGGTCGGGAGAGCAGTTCTTC; CDR3aa: CASGSGEQFF
v_gene: TRBV5-4; d_gene: TRBD2; len: 15; j_gene: TRBJ2-7; abundance: .; CDR3nt: TGTGCCAGCAGCTTGGGGCGGGGGTCCACCTACGAGCAGTACTTC; CDR3aa: CASSLGRGSTYEQYF
v_gene: TRBV6-6; d_gene: TRBD1; len: 14; j_gene: TRBJ2-5; abundance: .; CDR3nt: TGTGCCAGCAGGCAACAGGGGCGCCAAGAGACCCAGTACTTC; CDR3aa: CASRQQGRQETQYF
v_gene: TRBV4-2; d_gene: .; len: 16; j_gene: TRBJ1-2; abundance: .; CDR3nt: TGTGCCAGCAGCCCTCCTGGGCAGGGATCGGTGGATGGCTACACCTTC; CDR3aa: CASSPPGQGSVDGYTF
v_gene: TRBV7-8; d_gene: .; len: 11; j_gene: TRBJ2-3; abundance: .; CDR3nt: TGTGCCACTACCTCCGCAGATACGCAGTATTTT; CDR3aa: CATTSADTQYF
v_gene: TRBV29-1; d_gene: .; len: 15; j_gene: TRBJ1-3; abundance: few; CDR3nt: TGCAGCGTTGAGGTCTCCGGGAGGCCTGGAAACACCATATATTTT; CDR3aa: CSVEVSGRPGNTIYF
v_gene: TRBV21-1; d_gene: .; len: 15; j_gene: TRBJ2-2; abundance: .; CDR3nt: TGTGCCAGCAGCAAACAGGGGGCGCCGACCGGGGAGCTGTTTTTT; CDR3aa: CASSKQGAPTGELFF
v_gene: TRBV23-1; d_gene: .; len: 17; j_gene: TRBJ2-2; abundance: few; CDR3nt: TGCGCCAGCAGTCAACCCGGGCCAGTATGGAACACCGGGGAGCTGTTTTTT; CDR3aa: CASSQPGPVWNTGELFF
v_gene: TRBV4-1; d_gene: .; len: 13; j_gene: TRBJ2-1; abundance: few; CDR3nt: TGCGCCAGCAGCCAAGGGAATCTCGGGGAGCAGTTCTTC; CDR3aa: CASSQGNLGEQFF
v_gene: TRBV7-3; d_gene: .; len: 15; j_gene: TRBJ2-1; abundance: .; CDR3nt: TGTGCCAGCAGCTGGGACCGGTCTTCCTACAATGAGCAGTTCTTC; CDR3aa: CASSWDRSSYNEQFF
v_gene: TRBV29-1; d_gene: .; len: 13; j_gene: TRBJ2-7; abundance: few; CDR3nt: TGCAGCGTATGGGGAGGTTCGGCCAACGAGCAGTACTTC; CDR3aa: CSVWGGSANEQYF
v_gene: TRBV20-1; d_gene: TRBD2; len: 15; j_gene: TRBJ2-3; abundance: .; CDR3nt: TGCAGTGCTAGAGGAGGCGCGGGGGAAACAGATACGCAGTATTTT; CDR3aa: CSARGGAGETDTQYF
v_gene: TRBV2; d_gene: .; len: 11; j_gene: TRBJ2-5; abundance: .; CDR3nt: TGTGCCAGCTGGAGCAAAGAGACCCAGTACTTC; CDR3aa: CASWSKETQYF
v_gene: TRBV5-1; d_gene: .; len: 15; j_gene: TRBJ2-1; abundance: few; CDR3nt: TGCGCCAGCAGCTTGGAAGGGCTAGGGTACAATGAGCAGTTCTTC; CDR3aa: CASSLEGLGYNEQFF
v_gene: TRBV29-1; d_gene: TRBD1; len: 12; j_gene: TRBJ2-7; abundance: .; CDR3nt: TGCAGCGCTGGGACAGCTTCCTACGAGCAGTACTTC; CDR3aa: CSAGTASYEQYF
v_gene: TRBV7-4; d_gene: TRBD1; len: 18; j_gene: TRBJ2-2; abundance: .; CDR3nt: TGTGCCAGCAGCGACCCCCCACAGGGGCCGACGAGCACCGGGGAGCTGTTTTTT; CDR3aa: CASSDPPQGPTSTGELFF
v_gene: TRBV5-6; d_gene: .; len: 15; j_gene: TRBJ2-2; abundance: few; CDR3nt: TGTGCCAGCAGCCTTGGGGCGGCGAACACCGGGGAGCTGTTTTTT; CDR3aa: CASSLGAANTGELFF
v_gene: TRBV6-2/TRBV6-3; d_gene: .; len: 14; j_gene: TRBJ1-5; abundance: .; CDR3nt: TGTGCCTCTAGGGCGCAGGGCGGGAGTCAGCCCCAGCATTTT; CDR3aa: CASRAQGGSQPQHF
v_gene: TRBV6-2/TRBV6-3; d_gene: .; len: 17; j_gene: TRBJ1-2; abundance: .; CDR3nt: TGTGCCAGCAGTTACTCGATTCCTTACAGGTCTAACTATGGCTACACCTTC; CDR3aa: CASSYSIPYRSNYGYTF
v_gene: TRBV4-1; d_gene: TRBD1; len: 15; j_gene: TRBJ1-2; abundance: many; CDR3nt: TGCGCCAGCAGCCAAGATCGGACAGGGGTGATTGGCTACACCTTC; CDR3aa: CASSQDRTGVIGYTF
v_gene: TRBV29-1; d_gene: TRBD1; len: 13; j_gene: TRBJ1-1; abundance: many; CDR3nt: TGCAGCGTCCCGACAGGGGAGAGGACTGAAGCTTTCTTT; CDR3aa: CSVPTGERTEAFF
v_gene: TRBV11-2; d_gene: .; len: 15; j_gene: TRBJ2-7; abundance: many; CDR3nt: TGTGCCAGCAGCTTAGGAACAGGGAACTTCTACGAGCAGTACTTC; CDR3aa: CASSLGTGNFYEQYF
v_gene: TRBV28; d_gene: .; len: 13; j_gene: TRBJ2-7; abundance: .; CDR3nt: TGTGCCAGCAGAGAACCGGGAGCATACGAGCAGTACTTC; CDR3aa: CASREPGAYEQYF
v_gene: TRBV7-9; d_gene: .; len: 14; j_gene: TRBJ1-5; abundance: few; CDR3nt: TGTGCCAGCAGCCAGGGTGAGGGCAATCAGCCCCAGCATTTT; CDR3aa: CASSQGEGNQPQHF
v_gene: TRBV10-3; d_gene: TRBD1; len: 16; j_gene: TRBJ2-1; abundance: .; CDR3nt: TGTGCCATCAGTGGATCTCCAGGGGGCGCCTACAATGAGCAGTTCTTC; CDR3aa: CAISGSPGGAYNEQFF
v_gene: TRBV5-1; d_gene: .; len: 14; j_gene: TRBJ2-5; abundance: few; CDR3nt: TGCGCCAGCAGCTTGAAACAGACCCAAGAGACCCAGTACTTC; CDR3aa: CASSLKQTQETQYF
v_gene: TRBV5-4; d_gene: TRBD2; len: 15; j_gene: TRBJ2-1; abundance: few; CDR3nt: TGTGCCAGCAGCTCGACTAGCGGGGTATACAATGAGCAGTTCTTC; CDR3aa: CASSSTSGVYNEQFF
v_gene: TRBV24-1; d_gene: .; len: 14; j_gene: TRBJ1-1; abundance: many; CDR3nt: TGTGCCACCAGTGATTCGACAGTACCGGGGGAAATCTTCTTT; CDR3aa: CATSDSTVPGEIFF
v_gene: TRBV6-6; d_gene: .; len: 12; j_gene: TRBJ2-7; abundance: few; CDR3nt: TGTGCCAGTTGGGACCCGGGGTACGAGCAGTACTTC; CDR3aa: CASWDPGYEQYF
v_gene: TRBV19; d_gene: .; len: 11; j_gene: TRBJ1-4; abundance: .; CDR3nt: TGTGCCAGTAGTATGCGGGAAAAACTGTTTTTT; CDR3aa: CASSMREKLFF
v_gene: TRBV25-1; d_gene: .; len: 17; j_gene: TRBJ2-2; abundance: .; CDR3nt: TGTGCCAGCAGTGCTTTTTCGGGGCGCGGAGCCGCCGGGGAGCTGTTTTTT; CDR3aa: CASSAFSGRGAAGELFF
v_gene: TRBV29-1; d_gene: .; len: 13; j_gene: TRBJ1-1; abundance: .; CDR3nt: TGCAGCGTTCAGAGCAGTCGCGACACTGAAGCTTTCTTT; CDR3aa: CSVQSSRDTEAFF
v_gene: TRBV10-3; d_gene: .; len: 11; j_gene: TRBJ1-2; abundance: .; CDR3nt: TGTGCCATCAGTGATGGCGGTGGCTACACCTTC; CDR3aa: CAISDGGGYTF
v_gene: TRBV11-2; d_gene: TRBD2; len: 15; j_gene: TRBJ2-1; abundance: many; CDR3nt: TGTGCCAGCAGCTTAGTAGACGGACTAGCGGGAGATAGGGTCTTC; CDR3aa: CASSLVDGLAGDRVF
v_gene: TRBV2; d_gene: .; len: 12; j_gene: TRBJ2-1; abundance: few; CDR3nt: TGTGCCAGCAACGGGGGCTACAATGAGCAGTTCTTC; CDR3aa: CASNGGYNEQFF
v_gene: TRBV29-1; d_gene: .; len: 12; j_gene: TRBJ1-1; abundance: .; CDR3nt: TGCAGCGTTGCACAGGTGAACACTGAAGCTTTCTTT; CDR3aa: CSVAQVNTEAFF
v_gene: TRBV6-2/TRBV6-3; d_gene: TRBD1; len: 17; j_gene: TRBJ2-1; abundance: few; CDR3nt: TGTGCCAGCAGCCCAGAATCCGGGACAGGGGCTAGGAATGAGCAGTTCTTC; CDR3aa: CASSPESGTGARNEQFF
v_gene: TRBV29-1; d_gene: .; len: 11; j_gene: TRBJ1-1; abundance: many; CDR3nt: TGCAGCGTGACAGGGAACACTGAAGCTTTCTTT; CDR3aa: CSVTGNTEAFF
v_gene: TRBV10-3; d_gene: TRBD2; len: 15; j_gene: TRBJ2-1; abundance: .; CDR3nt: TGTGCCATCAGTGAGGAAGCGGGGGGCTACAATGAGCAGTTCTTC; CDR3aa: CAISEEAGGYNEQFF
v_gene: TRBV20-1; d_gene: .; len: 12; j_gene: TRBJ1-5; abundance: .; CDR3nt: TGCAGTGCTAGAGGGGAAAATCAGCCCCAGCATTTT; CDR3aa: CSARGENQPQHF
v_gene: TRBV11-2; d_gene: .; len: 14; j_gene: TRBJ1-3; abundance: many; CDR3nt: TGTGCCAGCAGCTTAAACCCGACCGGAAACACCATATATTTT; CDR3aa: CASSLNPTGNTIYF
v_gene: TRBV19; d_gene: .; len: 14; j_gene: TRBJ2-6; abundance: .; CDR3nt: TGTGCCAGTAGGGTCGAATGGGGGGCCAACGTCCTGACTTTC; CDR3aa: CASRVEWGANVLTF
v_gene: TRBV6-1; d_gene: .; len: 14; j_gene: TRBJ2-7; abundance: few; CDR3nt: TGTGCCAGCAGAACCGGACCGTTATCCTACGAGCAGTACTTC; CDR3aa: CASRTGPLSYEQYF
v_gene: TRBV7-2; d_gene: TRBD2; len: 12; j_gene: TRBJ2-1; abundance: many; CDR3nt: TGTGCCAGCAGCCCTAGCGGCGATGAGCAGTTCTTC; CDR3aa: CASSPSGDEQFF
v_gene: TRBV7-8; d_gene: .; len: 13; j_gene: TRBJ2-3; abundance: few; CDR3nt: TGTGCCAGCAGCTTTGCGGACTCTGATACGCAGTATTTT; CDR3aa: CASSFADSDTQYF
v_gene: TRBV5-5; d_gene: .; len: 13; j_gene: TRBJ2-1; abundance: few; CDR3nt: TGTGCCAGCAGCTTTAACTCGAGAGGTGAGCAGTTCTTC; CDR3aa: CASSFNSRGEQFF
v_gene: TRBV7-6; d_gene: .; len: 15; j_gene: TRBJ1-6; abundance: .; CDR3nt: TGTGCCAGCAGCTTAGGGCAGGGGTCTGGCTCACCCCTCCACTTT; CDR3aa: CASSLGQGSGSPLHF
v_gene: TRBV7-2; d_gene: .; len: 18; j_gene: TRBJ1-2; abundance: many; CDR3nt: TGTGCCAGCAGCCGAGGGGGGGCGTGGACCCTGGAGGACTATGGCTACACCTTC; CDR3aa: CASSRGGAWTLEDYGYTF
v_gene: TRBV19; d_gene: .; len: 15; j_gene: TRBJ2-2; abundance: few; CDR3nt: TGTGCCAGTAGCAAGGACTACCCGAACACCGGGGAGCTGTTTTTT; CDR3aa: CASSKDYPNTGELFF
v_gene: TRBV7-9; d_gene: TRBD1; len: 14; j_gene: TRBJ2-7; abundance: few; CDR3nt: TGTGCCAGCAGCTTGTTTCAGGGGGTAGACGAGCAGTACTTC; CDR3aa: CASSLFQGVDEQYF
v_gene: TRBV20-1; d_gene: .; len: 15; j_gene: TRBJ1-1; abundance: many; CDR3nt: TGCAGTGCTAGAGATAGGCAGGGGTACGAGACTGAAGCTTTCTTT; CDR3aa: CSARDRQGYETEAFF
v_gene: TRBV30; d_gene: TRBD2; len: 15; j_gene: TRBJ2-7; abundance: .; CDR3nt: TGTGCCTGGACCCCGCCCCTCGGGGGGAGCTACGAGCAGTACTTC; CDR3aa: CAWTPPLGGSYEQYF
v_gene: TRBV19; d_gene: .; len: 15; j_gene: TRBJ2-3; abundance: few; CDR3nt: TGTGCCAGTAGTATGAACGGAGGGTTAGCAGATACGCAGTATTTT; CDR3aa: CASSMNGGLADTQYF